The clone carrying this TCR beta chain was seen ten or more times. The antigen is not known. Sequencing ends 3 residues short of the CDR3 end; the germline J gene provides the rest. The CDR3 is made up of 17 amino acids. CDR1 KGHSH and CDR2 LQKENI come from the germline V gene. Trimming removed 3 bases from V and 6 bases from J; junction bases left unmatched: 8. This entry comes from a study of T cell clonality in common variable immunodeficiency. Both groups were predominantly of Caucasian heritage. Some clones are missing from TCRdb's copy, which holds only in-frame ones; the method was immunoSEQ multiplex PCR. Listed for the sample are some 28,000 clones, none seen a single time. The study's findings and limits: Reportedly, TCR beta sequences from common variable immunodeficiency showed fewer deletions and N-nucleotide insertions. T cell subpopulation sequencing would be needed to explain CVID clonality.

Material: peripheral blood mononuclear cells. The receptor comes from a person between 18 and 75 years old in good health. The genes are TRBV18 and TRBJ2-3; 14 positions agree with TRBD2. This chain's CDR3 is CASSPGTSGGARDTQYF. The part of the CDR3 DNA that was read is TGTGCCAGCTCACCTGGGACTAGCGGGGGCGCTCGGGATACG.